This entry is about one TCR beta chain. Its specificity is unknown. This specimen comes from a study of cytomegalovirus exposure and HLA in healthy donors. Points from the study as a whole: The classifier reportedly diagnosed cytomegalovirus status with high specificity and sensitivity. In most subjects, TCR beta sequences reportedly gave accurate predictions of HLA-A and HLA-B alleles. An observed cluster of highly shared sequence variants was recorded as a likely sequencing artifact.

Germline values: CDR1 SGHVS, CDR2 FNYEAQ. The CDR3 contains 14 residues. V dropped 4 bases and J dropped 7; count of bases not matched to a gene: 4. PCR used 60 Vbeta primers and 13 Jbeta primers. The method was immunoSEQ multiplex PCR; TCRdb's version includes in-frame clones alone and lacks a portion of them. Of around 130,000 clones in the sample, 8.5% were seen once. The origin of this receptor is a man aged 35 to 55 in good health and CMV-seronegative. The chain employs TRBV7-6 and TRBJ2-2; TRBD1 aligns across 9 bases. Sample: PBMCs. The CDR3 is CASSSGQGFGELFF. CDR3 nucleotides: TGTGCCAGCAGCTCGGGACAGGGTTTCGGGGAGCTGTTTTTT. Based on the CDR3 plus reference TRBV7-6 and TRBJ2-2, the full variable domain is GAGVSQSPRYKVTKRGQDVALRCDPISGHVSLYWYRQALGQGPEFLTYFNYEAQQDKSGLPNDRFSAERPEGSISTLTIQRTEQRDSAMYRCASSSGQGFGELFFGEGSRLTVL.